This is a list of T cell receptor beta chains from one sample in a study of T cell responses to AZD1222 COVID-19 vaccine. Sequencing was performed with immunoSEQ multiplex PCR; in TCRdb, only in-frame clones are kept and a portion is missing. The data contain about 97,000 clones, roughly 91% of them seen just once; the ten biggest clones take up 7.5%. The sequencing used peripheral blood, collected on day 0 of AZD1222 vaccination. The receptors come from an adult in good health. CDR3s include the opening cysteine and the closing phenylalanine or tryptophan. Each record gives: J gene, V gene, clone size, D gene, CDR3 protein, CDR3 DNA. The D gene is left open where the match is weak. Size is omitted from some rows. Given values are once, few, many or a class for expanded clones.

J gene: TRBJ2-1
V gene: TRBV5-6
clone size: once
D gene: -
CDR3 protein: CASSLYSGSYNEQFF
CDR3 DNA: TGTGCCAGCAGCCTCTACTCGGGCTCCTACAATGAGCAGTTCTTC

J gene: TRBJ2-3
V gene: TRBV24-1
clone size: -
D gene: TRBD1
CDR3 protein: CATSDLPQQGLTDTQYF
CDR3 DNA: TGTGCCACCAGTGATTTGCCCCAACAGGGGCTCACAGATACGCAGTATTTT

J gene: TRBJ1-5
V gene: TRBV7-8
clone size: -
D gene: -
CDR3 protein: CASSHRQADQPQHF
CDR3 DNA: TGTGCCAGCAGCCACCGACAGGCGGATCAGCCCCAGCATTTT

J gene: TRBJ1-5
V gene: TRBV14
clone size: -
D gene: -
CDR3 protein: CASSQYRVSNQPQHF
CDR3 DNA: TGTGCCAGCAGCCAATACAGGGTCAGCAATCAGCCCCAGCATTTT

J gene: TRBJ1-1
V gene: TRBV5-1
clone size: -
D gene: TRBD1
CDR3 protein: CASSQQGARGNTEAFF
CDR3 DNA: TGCGCCAGCAGCCAACAGGGGGCTCGGGGGAACACTGAAGCTTTCTTT

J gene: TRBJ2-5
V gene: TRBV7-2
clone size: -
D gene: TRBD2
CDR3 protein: CASSLELAEETQYF
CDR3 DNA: TGTGCCAGCAGCTTAGAACTAGCGGAAGAGACCCAGTACTTC

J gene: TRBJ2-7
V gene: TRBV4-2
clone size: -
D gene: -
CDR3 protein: CASSQDAGTYEQYF
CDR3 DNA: TGTGCCAGCAGCCAAGATGCGGGAACCTACGAGCAGTACTTC

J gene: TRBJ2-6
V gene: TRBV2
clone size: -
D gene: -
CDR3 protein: CASRDGAPGANVLTF
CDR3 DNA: TGTGCCAGCAGGGACGGCGCCCCGGGGGCCAACGTCCTGACTTTC

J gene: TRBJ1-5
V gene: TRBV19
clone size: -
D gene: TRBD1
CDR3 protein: CASSAQGARSNQPQHF
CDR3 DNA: TGTGCCAGTAGCGCTCAGGGGGCTCGGAGCAATCAGCCCCAGCATTTT

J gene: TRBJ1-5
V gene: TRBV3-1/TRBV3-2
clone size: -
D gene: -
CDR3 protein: CASSQGRTANQPQHF
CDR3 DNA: TGTGCCAGCAGCCAAGGAAGGACAGCAAATCAGCCCCAGCATTTT

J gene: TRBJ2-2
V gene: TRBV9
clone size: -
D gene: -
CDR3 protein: CASSPSFGLNTGELFF
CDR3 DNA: TGTGCCAGCAGCCCTTCTTTCGGGCTGAACACCGGGGAGCTGTTTTTT

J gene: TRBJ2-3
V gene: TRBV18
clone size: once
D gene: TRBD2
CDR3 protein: CASSGTSGVRRSTQYF
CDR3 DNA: TGTGCCAGCTCCGGGACTAGCGGGGTGAGGAGGTCTACGCAGTATTTT

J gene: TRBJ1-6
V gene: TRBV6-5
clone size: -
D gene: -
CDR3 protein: CASSFSGEGSPLHF
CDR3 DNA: TGTGCCAGCAGTTTTAGCGGGGAGGGTTCACCCCTCCACTTT

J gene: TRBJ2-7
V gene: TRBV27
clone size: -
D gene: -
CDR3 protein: CASSPCYEQYF
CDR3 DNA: TGTGCCAGCAGCCCATGCTACGAGCAGTACTTC

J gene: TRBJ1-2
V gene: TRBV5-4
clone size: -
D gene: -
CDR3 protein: CASSLANLELGYTF
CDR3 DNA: TGTGCCAGCAGCTTGGCCAACCTTGAACTGGGCTACACCTTC

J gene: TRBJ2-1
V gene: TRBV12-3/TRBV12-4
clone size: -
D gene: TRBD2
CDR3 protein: CASSPGTREFF
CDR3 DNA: TGTGCCAGCAGCCCGGGGACTAGAGAGTTCTTC

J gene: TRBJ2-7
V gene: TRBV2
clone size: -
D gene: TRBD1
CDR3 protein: CASTGQGGYEQYF
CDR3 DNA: TGTGCCAGCACGGGACAGGGTGGGTACGAGCAGTACTTC

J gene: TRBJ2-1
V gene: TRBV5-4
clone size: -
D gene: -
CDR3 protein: CASSLETATASSYNEQFF
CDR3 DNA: TGTGCCAGCAGCTTGGAAACGGCGACAGCCAGCTCCTACAATGAGCAGTTCTTC

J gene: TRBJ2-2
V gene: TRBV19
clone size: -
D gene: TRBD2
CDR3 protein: CASSKRGVGGELFF
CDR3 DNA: TGTGCCAGTAGCAAGCGGGGGGTTGGCGGGGAGCTGTTTTTT

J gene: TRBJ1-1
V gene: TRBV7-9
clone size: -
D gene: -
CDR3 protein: CASSPEREAFF
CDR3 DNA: TGTGCCAGCAGCCCCGAGCGTGAGGCTTTCTTT

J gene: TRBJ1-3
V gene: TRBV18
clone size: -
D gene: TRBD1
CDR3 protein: CASSPGTGSGNTIYF
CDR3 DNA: TGTGCCAGCTCACCCGGGACAGGGTCTGGAAACACCATATATTTT

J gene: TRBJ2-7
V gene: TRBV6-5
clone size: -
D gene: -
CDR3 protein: CASSFGPSYEQYF
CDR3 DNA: TGTGCCAGCAGTTTCGGGCCATCCTACGAGCAGTACTTC

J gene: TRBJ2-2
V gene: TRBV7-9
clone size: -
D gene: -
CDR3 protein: CASSPRPPGVGNTGELFF
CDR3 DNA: TGTGCCAGCAGCCCCCGTCCCCCAGGGGTAGGGAACACCGGGGAGCTGTTTTTT

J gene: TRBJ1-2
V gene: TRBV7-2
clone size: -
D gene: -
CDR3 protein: CASSPQRAGGNYGYTF
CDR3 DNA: TGTGCCAGCAGCCCACAAAGGGCCGGGGGGAACTATGGCTACACCTTC

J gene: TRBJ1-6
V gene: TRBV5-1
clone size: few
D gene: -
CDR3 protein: CASSLVPGSDSPLHF
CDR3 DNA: TGCGCCAGCAGCTTGGTGCCAGGGAGCGATTCACCCCTCCACTTT

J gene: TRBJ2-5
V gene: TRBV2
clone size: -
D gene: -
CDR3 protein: CASSGDGETQYF
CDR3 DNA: TGTGCCAGCAGTGGTGACGGAGAGACCCAGTACTTC

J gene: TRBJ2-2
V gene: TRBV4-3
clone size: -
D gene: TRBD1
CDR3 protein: CASSQGAGGGNTGELFF
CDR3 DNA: TGCGCCAGCAGCCAAGGGGCAGGGGGCGGTAACACCGGGGAGCTGTTTTTT

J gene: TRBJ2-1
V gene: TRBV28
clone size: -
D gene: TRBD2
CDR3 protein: CASSRLADSYNEQFF
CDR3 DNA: TGTGCCAGCAGTAGACTAGCGGACTCCTACAATGAGCAGTTCTTC

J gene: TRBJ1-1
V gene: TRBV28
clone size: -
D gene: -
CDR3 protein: CASSSAGEGYTEAFF
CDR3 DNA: TGTGCCAGCAGTTCCGCCGGTGAGGGATACACTGAAGCTTTCTTT

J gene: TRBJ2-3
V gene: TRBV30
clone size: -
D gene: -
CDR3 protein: CAWSGGIAGTDTQYF
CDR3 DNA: TGTGCCTGGAGTGGGGGTATAGCCGGCACAGATACGCAGTATTTT

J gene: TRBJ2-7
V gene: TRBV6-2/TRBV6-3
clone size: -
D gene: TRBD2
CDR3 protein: CASSYFLAGSASQYF
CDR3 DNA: TGTGCCAGCAGTTACTTCCTAGCGGGGTCTGCATCGCAGTACTTC

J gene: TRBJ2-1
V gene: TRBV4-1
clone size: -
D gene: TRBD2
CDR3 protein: CASSQDVVAGNYEQFF
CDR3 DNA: TGCGCCAGCAGCCAAGACGTGGTAGCGGGAAACTATGAGCAGTTCTTC

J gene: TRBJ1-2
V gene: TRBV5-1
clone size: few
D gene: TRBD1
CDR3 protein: CASSIQQGRDGYTF
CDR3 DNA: TGCGCCAGCAGCATCCAACAGGGGAGGGATGGCTACACCTTC

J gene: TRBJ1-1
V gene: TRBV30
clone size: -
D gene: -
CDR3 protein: CAWGTGREAFF
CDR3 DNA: TGTGCCTGGGGGACCGGGCGAGAAGCTTTCTTT

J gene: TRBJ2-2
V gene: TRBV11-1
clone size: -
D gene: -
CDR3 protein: CASSLVRDTGELFF
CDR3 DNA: TGTGCCAGCAGCCTAGTGCGGGACACCGGGGAGCTGTTTTTT

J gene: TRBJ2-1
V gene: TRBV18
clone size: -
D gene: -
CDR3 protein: CASSRGLDNEQFF
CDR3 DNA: TGTGCCAGCTCACGGGGGCTAGACAATGAGCAGTTCTTC

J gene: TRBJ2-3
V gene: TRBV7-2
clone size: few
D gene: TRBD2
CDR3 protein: CASSTRLADTDTQYF
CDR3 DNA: TGTGCCAGCAGCACCCGACTAGCGGACACAGATACGCAGTATTTT

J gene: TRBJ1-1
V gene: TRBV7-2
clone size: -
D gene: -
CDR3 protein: CASSLAGGAYTEAFF
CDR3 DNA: TGTGCCAGCAGCTTAGCTGGGGGCGCGTACACTGAAGCTTTCTTT

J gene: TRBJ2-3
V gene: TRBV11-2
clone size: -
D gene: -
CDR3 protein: CASSQVADTQYF
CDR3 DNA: TGTGCCAGCAGCCAAGTGGCAGATACGCAGTATTTT

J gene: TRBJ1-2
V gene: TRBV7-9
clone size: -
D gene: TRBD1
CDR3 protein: CASSLLDRPIYGYTF
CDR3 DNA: TGTGCCAGCAGCCTTTTGGACAGGCCAATCTATGGCTACACCTTC

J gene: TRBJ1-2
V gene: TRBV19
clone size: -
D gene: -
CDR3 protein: CASSIADSEYYGYTF
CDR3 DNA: TGTGCCAGTAGTATAGCGGACAGTGAATACTATGGCTACACCTTC

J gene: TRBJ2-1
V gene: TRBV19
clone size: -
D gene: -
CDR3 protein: CASSIRGARPGSYNEQFF
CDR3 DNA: TGTGCCAGTAGTATACGGGGGGCGAGACCAGGCTCCTACAATGAGCAGTTCTTC

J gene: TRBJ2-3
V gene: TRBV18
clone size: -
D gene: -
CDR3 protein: CASSRAGSTDTQYF
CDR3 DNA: TGTGCCAGCTCACGGGCGGGAAGCACAGATACGCAGTATTTT

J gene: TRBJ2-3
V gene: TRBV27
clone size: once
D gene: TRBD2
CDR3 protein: CASSLTLGRTSGKDTQYF
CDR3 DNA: TGTGCCAGCAGTTTAACGCTCGGGCGGACTAGCGGGAAAGATACGCAGTATTTT

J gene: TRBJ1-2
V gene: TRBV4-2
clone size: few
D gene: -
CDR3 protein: CASSQDGRNGGRSGYTF
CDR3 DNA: TGTGCCAGCAGCCAAGATGGAAGGAACGGGGGAAGAAGTGGCTACACCTTC

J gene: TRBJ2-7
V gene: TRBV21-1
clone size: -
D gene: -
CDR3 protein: CASSKSGRTGKDTRAYEQYF
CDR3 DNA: TGTGCCAGCAGCAAATCCGGAAGGACAGGGAAGGATACGCGGGCCTACGAGCAGTACTTC

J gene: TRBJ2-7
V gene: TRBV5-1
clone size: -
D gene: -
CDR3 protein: CASSLVRSGQGSYEQYF
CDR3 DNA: TGCGCCAGCAGCTTGGTCCGTTCCGGGCAGGGGTCCTACGAGCAGTACTTC

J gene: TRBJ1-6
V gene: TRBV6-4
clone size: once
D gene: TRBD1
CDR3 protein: CASSELQGGNSPLHF
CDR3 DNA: TGTGCCAGCAGTGAATTACAGGGGGGGAATTCACCCCTCCACTTT

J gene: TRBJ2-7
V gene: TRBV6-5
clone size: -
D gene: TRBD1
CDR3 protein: CASSYKSTGVVDEQYF
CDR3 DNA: TGTGCCAGCAGTTACAAATCGACAGGGGTGGTGGACGAGCAGTACTTC

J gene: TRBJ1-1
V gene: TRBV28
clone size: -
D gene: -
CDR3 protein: CASSTNTEAFF
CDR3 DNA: TGTGCCAGCAGTACAAACACTGAAGCTTTCTTT